What follows is one T cell receptor beta chain and its context. This sample is drawn from a study of blood T cell repertoires in COVID-19. Libraries were prepared by immunoSEQ multiplex PCR; TCRdb keeps only in-frame clonotypes and omits some of them. The data hold 300,000 to 350,000 clones, with approximately 89% observed a single time. The sample taken for sequencing was PBMCs or T cells enriched from blood (not recorded which). The clonotype was recovered from a man aged 25 to 40 who had recovered from COVID-19.

CDR3 in DNA: TGTGCCAGCAGCTTTCGGTTTACTAGTCCCTACGAGCAGTACTTC. Translation gives CASSFRFTSPYEQYF. The chain links TRBV7-8 to TRBJ2-7, with a tentative D call TRBD2 (5 bases). Germline CDR1 and CDR2: SGHVS and FQNEAQ. The CDR3 has 15 residues. The V end was cut by 3 bases, the J end by 2 bases, with 14 bases between. Using reference TRBV7-8 and TRBJ2-7 for the parts outside the CDR3, the full variable domain is GAGVSQSPRYKVAKRGQDVALRCDPISGHVSLFWYQQALGQGPEFLTYFQNEAQLDKSGLPSDRFFAERPEGSVSTLKIQRTQQEDSAVYLCASSFRFTSPYEQYFGPGTRLTVT.